This T cell receptor (beta chain) was recorded in a study of blood T cell repertoires in COVID-19. Seattle patient enrollment occurred during active infection, with longitudinal follow-up thereafter. Study processing details: Nucleated cell number was recorded as an estimate derived from reference gene primer amplification. The assay was immunoSEQ multiplex PCR, and TCRdb's table has in-frame clones only and misses some. D and trimming come from the DNA, and the V and J calls and clone size come from that table. The sample shows more than 200,000 clones, around 87% of them seen only once. Germline CDR1 reads SGHAT; CDR2 reads FQDESV (reference sequence). The CDR3 extends over 13 amino acids. The J segment lost 3 bases and the V segment lost 7 bases, leaving 5 bases of the junction unmatched.

The sequence came from a woman in her fifties or sixties with COVID-19, enrolled during active disease. The chain employs TRBV11-1 and TRBJ2-7; TRBD2 matches at 8 bases. Material for sequencing was peripheral blood. The CDR3 reads CASTGRGVYEQYF. The CDR3 DNA reads TGTGCCAGCACAGGGCGGGGGGTCTACGAGCAGTACTTC.